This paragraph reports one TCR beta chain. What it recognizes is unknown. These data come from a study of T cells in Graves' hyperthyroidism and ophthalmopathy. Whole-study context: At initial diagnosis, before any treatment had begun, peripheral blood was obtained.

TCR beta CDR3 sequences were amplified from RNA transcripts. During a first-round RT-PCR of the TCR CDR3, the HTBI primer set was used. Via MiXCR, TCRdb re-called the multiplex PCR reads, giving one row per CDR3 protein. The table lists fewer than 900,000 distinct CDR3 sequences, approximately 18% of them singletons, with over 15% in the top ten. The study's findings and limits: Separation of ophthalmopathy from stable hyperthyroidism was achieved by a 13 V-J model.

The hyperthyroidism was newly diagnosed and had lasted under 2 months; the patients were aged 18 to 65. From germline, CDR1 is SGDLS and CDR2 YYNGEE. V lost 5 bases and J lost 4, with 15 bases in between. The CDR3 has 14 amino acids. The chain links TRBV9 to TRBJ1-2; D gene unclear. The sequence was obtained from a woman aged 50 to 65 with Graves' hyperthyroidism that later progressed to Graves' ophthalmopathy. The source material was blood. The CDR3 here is CASSAPGRVYGYTF. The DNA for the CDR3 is TGTGCCAGCAGTGCACCCGGGCGCGTCTATGGCTACACCTTC. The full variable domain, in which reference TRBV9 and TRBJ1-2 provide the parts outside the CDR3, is DSGVTQTPKHLITATGQRVTLRCSPRSGDLSVYWYQQSLDQGLQFLIQYYNGEERAKGNILERFSAQQFPDLHSELNLSSLELGDSALYFCASSAPGRVYGYTFGSGTRLTVV.